One and the same sample provided the 10 T cell receptor beta chains below, sequenced in a study of T cells in localized non-small cell lung cancer. Assay: immunoSEQ multiplex PCR; the TCRdb copy retains only in-frame clones and omits some. The table shows approximately 30,000 clones, with roughly 90% occurring only once. Sequenced here: peripheral blood, sampled before any cancer treatment. The receptors were sampled from a woman aged 18 to 49 with stage I lung adenocarcinoma.

This clone appeared a single time. This sequence joins TRBV30 and TRBJ1-4; no clear D gene. V lost 0 bases, J lost 4 bases, and 6 bases lay in between. This CDR3 spans 13 amino acids. Germline V gene data show CDR1 as GTSNPN and CDR2 as SVGIG (reference sequence). The CDR3 protein is CAWSVRVNEKLFF. DNA for the CDR3: TGTGCCTGGAGTGTACGGGTTAATGAAAAACTGTTTTTT.

The V gene is TRBV11-2, the J gene TRBJ1-1; possibly TRBD1 for D (5 bases). Germline-derived CDR1 and CDR2 are SGHAT and FQNNGV. The CDR3 sequence is 16 residues long. The V gene lost 7 bases and the J gene lost 6 bases, with 24 bases spanning the gap. The CDR3 sequence is CASTLGTVLEGAEAFF. CDR3 bases: TGTGCCAGCACACTTGGGACCGTCTTAGAGGGTGCTGAAGCTTTCTTT.

This chain links TRBV9 with TRBJ2-1; 14 positions match TRBD2. The V gene end was trimmed by 3 bases and the J gene end by 8 bases; junction bases not matched to a gene: 7. The CDR3 has 16 amino acids. The V gene's germline CDR1 is SGDLS and CDR2 YYNGEE. CDR3 region: CASSDRGTSGSYEQFF. The DNA for the CDR3 is TGTGCCAGCAGCGACCGAGGGACTAGCGGGAGCTATGAGCAGTTCTTC.

The chain uses TRBV7-9 and TRBJ1-3; 10 nucleotides align to TRBD1. The CDR3 runs to 16 residues. Germline CDR1 reads SEHNR; CDR2 reads FQNEAQ (reference sequence). The J segment lost 4 bases and the V segment lost 2 bases, leaving 5 bases of the junction unmatched. The CDR3 is CASSLTGTGVGNTIYF. Written as DNA, the CDR3 is TGTGCCAGCAGCTTAACCGGGACAGGGGTCGGAAACACCATATATTTT.

This clone was detected only once. The rearrangement links TRBV5-4 to TRBJ2-5; the match to TRBD1 covers 8 bases. The germline V gene has CDR1 SGHNT and CDR2 YYREEE (reference sequence). This CDR3 has 13 amino acids. With 3 bases clipped from V and 5 bases from J, the junction kept 3 bases outside the gene matches. This CDR3 reads CASSWTGTETQYF. In nucleotides, the CDR3 is TGTGCCAGCAGCTGGACAGGGACGGAGACCCAGTACTTC.

The V gene is TRBV7-9, the J gene TRBJ1-2; 9 bases fit TRBD1. This CDR3 has 15 residues. Trimming cost V 2 bases and J 8 bases; bases outside gene matches: 9. Germline V lookup: CDR1 SEHNR, CDR2 FQNEAQ (reference sequence). In nucleotides, the CDR3 is TGTGCCAGCAGCTTAACTACCGGGACAGGGAAAGGCTACACCTTC. Translated: CASSLTTGTGKGYTF.

This chain links TRBV19 with TRBJ2-1; TRBD1 matches at 7 bases. Per germline, CDR1 LNHDA and CDR2 SQIVND (reference sequence). The CDR3 is 16 residues long. The junction had 8 bases not matched to a gene; V was cut back by 0 bases and J by 6 bases. The chain's CDR3 is CASSIEGQGDPNEQFF. CDR3 nucleotide sequence: TGTGCCAGTAGTATAGAAGGGCAGGGGGACCCCAATGAGCAGTTCTTC.

Of note for this clone: The sample holds other DNA sequences that translate to the same CDR3. The chain couples TRBV5-1 to TRBJ2-1, with D perhaps TRBD2 (6 bases). Looked up from germline, CDR1 is SGHRS and CDR2 is YFSETQ. The CDR3 covers 14 residues. V lost 3 bases and J 5 bases, leaving 12 bases between the germline ends. The CDR3 region is CASSSLEGDNEQFF. The CDR3 coding sequence is TGCGCCAGCAGCTCCCTGGAGGGTGACAATGAGCAGTTCTTC.

This clone was picked up one time. The rearrangement uses TRBV2 and TRBJ2-7; the D gene is possibly TRBD1 (5 bases). The V gene lost 2 bases and the J gene lost 3 bases, with 14 bases spanning the gap. From germline, CDR1 is SNHLY and CDR2 FYNNEI. This CDR3 comprises 15 residues. The CDR3 spells CASSESVLRGYEQYF. CDR3 nucleotide sequence: TGTGCCAGCAGTGAAAGCGTCCTTAGGGGCTACGAGCAGTACTTC.

The V call is TRBV4-1, the J call TRBJ2-7, with D perhaps being TRBD1 or TRBD2 (5 bases each). CDR1 and CDR2 (germline): MGHRA, YSYEKL. The CDR3 consists of 16 residues. V lost 0 bases, J lost 0 bases, and 12 bases lay in between. The CDR3 region is CASSQDRDESSYEQYF. As DNA, the CDR3 is TGCGCCAGCAGCCAAGATAGGGACGAGAGCTCCTACGAGCAGTACTTC.